One T cell receptor (beta chain) is described in this entry. The antigen remains undetermined. Germline loops: CDR1 SQVTM, CDR2 ANQGSEA. The CDR3 totals 14 residues. The study made its TRB cDNA libraries by 5' RACE, adding UMI labels. TCRdb re-called the 5' RACE reads, yielding one record per CDR3 amino acid sequence without DNA. The listing records 90,000 to 100,000 distinct CDR3 sequences. This sample is part of a study of CXCR3-negative and CXCR3-positive naive CD8 T cells. Study results and caveats: Diversity was high in both naive subsets and much lower in memory cells. It was found that naive subsets had comparable surface CD5, and TCR strength was inferred from TRB CDR3 properties. The TRBV-TRBJ usage of naive CXCR3-negative and CXCR3-positive cells was similar, but that of memory cells differed.

This clonotype was sampled from a human donor in good health. Some clones in this sample may be carry-over from other donors' samples. The sample consisted of naive CXCR3- CD8+ T cells from blood. Sample subset: CD45RO-CCR7+CD27+CD95- naive CD8+ T cells lacking CXCR3 (TNR3-). The V and J genes are TRBV29-1 and TRBJ2-1; no DNA is available, so the TRBD2 call from TCRdb remains unchecked. CDR3 amino acids: CSSRLAGLENEQFF.